Presented here are 32 T cell receptor beta chains from one specimen sequenced in a study of T cells in Graves' hyperthyroidism and ophthalmopathy. The TCR beta CDR3 regions underwent amplification using RNA transcripts as the source. The TCR CDR3 first-round RT-PCR relied on the HTBI primer set. TCRdb reprocessed the multiplex PCR reads with MiXCR, giving one entry per CDR3 protein. The sample lists 350,000 or so distinct CDR3 sequences; about a sixth were seen once. The sample was blood. These receptors were collected from a woman aged 40 to 50 with Graves' ophthalmopathy.

This clonotype has at least ten counts. The V gene is TRBV6-5, the J gene TRBJ2-7; no clear D. This CDR3 contains 13 residues. V was cut by 3 bases and J by 3 bases, with 9 bases left in between. Germline lookup yields CDR1 MNHEY and CDR2 SVGAGI. The CDR3 bases are TGTGCCAGCAGTTATACCCGCGGCTACGAGCAGTACTTC. Protein: CASSYTRGYEQYF.

A remark on this clonotype: This sequence may be a read error, since a much larger clone differs from it by one base. Because the CDR3 is missing its conserved closing phenylalanine or tryptophan, this is likely a read error. The chain combines TRBV27 with TRBJ1-2, with D hard to call. V lost 5 bases and J lost 2, with 12 bases in between. The CDR3 covers 14 residues. The V gene's germline CDR1 is MNHEY and CDR2 SMNVEV (reference sequence). CDR3 DNA sequence: TGTGCCAGCAGTCCCCGTGCCGCGAACTATGGCTACACCATC. Translation: CASSPRAANYGYTI.

This clonotype was detected a few times. The gene calls are TRBV6-2 or TRBV6-3 and TRBJ2-2; 7 bases match TRBD1. The CDR3 sequence is 15 residues long. Germline-derived CDR1 and CDR2 are MNHEY and SVGEGT. The J segment lost 0 bases and the V segment lost 7 bases, leaving 5 bases of the junction unmatched. DNA of the CDR3: TGTGCCAGCAATCCCCAGGGGGCGAACACCGGGGAGCTGTTTTTT. It codes for CASNPQGANTGELFF.

This chain connects TRBV28 to TRBJ2-7; 7 bases align to TRBD2. V lost 5 bases, J lost 0 bases, and 7 bases stayed unmatched. Germline V gives CDR1 MDHEN, CDR2 SYDVKM. The CDR3 totals 15 residues. The DNA for the CDR3 is TGTGCCAGCAGTACTCCTAGCGGAGGCTCCTACGAGCAGTACTTC. This codes for CASSTPSGGSYEQYF.

The table lists this clonotype with many counts. The chain has TRBV6-2 or TRBV6-3 and TRBJ2-7; D uncertain. This CDR3 contains 14 residues. The germline V gene encodes CDR1 MNHEY and CDR2 SVGEGT. V lost 4 bases to trimming and J lost 3 bases, with 13 bases between them. CDR3 sequence reads: CASSFRSRNYEQYF. The CDR3 nucleotides read TGTGCCAGCAGTTTTCGTTCCCGAAACTACGAGCAGTACTTC.

This clonotype occurred many times. The chain uses TRBV7-2 and TRBJ1-2, with TRBD1 matching over 7 bases. V was pared by 5 bases and J by 4 bases, with 7 bases of the junction left unmatched. The CDR3 runs to 14 residues. The germline CDR1 and CDR2 sequences are SGHTA and FQGNSA. The CDR3 DNA is TGTGCCAGCAGCCCCTACTGGACAGGCTATGGCTACACCTTC. It translates to CASSPYWTGYGYTF.

This clonotype was seen repeatedly, ten times or more. This chain links TRBV24-1 with TRBJ2-2; D is uncertain. The CDR3 loop spans 13 amino acids. Germline V gene sequence: CDR1 KGHDR, CDR2 SFDVKD. Trimming left V 4 bases short and J 8 bases short, with 10 bases between. CDR3 nucleotide sequence: TGTGCCACCAGTGACACTCTACGGGGGGAGCTGTTTTTT. Residues: CATSDTLRGELFF.

Ten or more counts support this clonotype. The chain couples TRBV7-2 to TRBJ1-2, with a weak D call TRBD1 (5 bases). There are 14 residues in the CDR3. CDR1 and CDR2 from the germline V gene are SGHTA and FQGNSA. V was shortened by 5 bases and J by 4 bases, with 14 bases between the two germline ends. CDR3 sequence: CASSPTGGGYGYTF. In DNA, the CDR3 is TGTGCCAGCAGCCCCACTGGGGGAGGCTATGGCTACACCTTC. Drawing the rest from reference TRBV7-2 and TRBJ1-2, the complete variable domain is GAGVSQSPSNKVTEKGKDVELRCDPISGHTALYWYRQSLGQGLEFLIYFQGNSAPDKSGLPSDRFSAERTGGSVSTLTIQRTQQEDSAVYLCASSPTGGGYGYTFGSGTRLTVV.

This clonotype was picked up many times. This rearrangement joins TRBV28 to TRBJ1-1, with D possibly TRBD1 on 5 matching bases. There are 18 residues in the CDR3. The V end was cut by 3 bases, the J end by 2 bases, with 22 bases between. The germline gives CDR1 MDHEN, CDR2 SYDVKM. CDR3 sequence reads: CASSLGQGATFVNTEAFF. DNA for the CDR3: TGTGCCAGCAGTTTGGGGCAGGGAGCCACCTTCGTTAACACTGAAGCTTTCTTT.

This clonotype appeared many times. This rearrangement joins TRBV6-2 or TRBV6-3 to TRBJ1-5; D gene ambiguous. This CDR3 spans 14 amino acids. In germline, CDR1 is MNHEY, CDR2 SVGEGT. V was shortened by 8 bases and J by 2 bases, with 13 bases between the two germline ends. The CDR3 loop is CASALSSGNQPQHF. The CDR3 DNA reads TGTGCCAGCGCACTCTCTAGCGGCAATCAGCCCCAGCATTTT.

This clonotype was counted at least ten times. This chain links TRBV3-1 with TRBJ1-5, with D tentatively TRBD1 (5 bases). This CDR3 is 16 amino acids long. Germline V gives CDR1 LGHDT, CDR2 YNNKEL (reference sequence). The V end lost 0 bases, the J end lost 4 bases, and 13 bases lay between the germline ends. The CDR3 DNA reads as TGTGCCAGCAGCCAAGATAGTCGGGGGTCAAATCAGCCCCAGCATTTT. It specifies CASSQDSRGSNQPQHF.

This clonotype has only a few counts. V usage is TRBV24-1 and J usage is TRBJ1-1; D not certain. Germline-derived CDR1 and CDR2 are KGHDR and SFDVKD. This CDR3 has 12 residues. With 9 bases removed from V and 2 bases from J, the gap between germline ends came to 9 bases. The CDR3 DNA follows: TGTGCCACCGCCGGGGATAACACTGAAGCTTTCTTT. Its translation is CATAGDNTEAFF.

The CDR3 spells CSARASQGAYEQYF. Written as DNA, the CDR3 is TGCAGTGCTAGAGCGTCACAGGGAGCCTACGAGCAGTACTTC. V and J are TRBV20-1 and TRBJ2-7; TRBD1 is a possible D gene (6 bases). Per germline, CDR1 DFQATT and CDR2 SNEGSKA (reference sequence). There are 14 residues in the CDR3. The V end was cut by 1 base, the J end by 2 bases, with 12 bases between.

This clonotype was seen more than once but under ten times. A much larger clone is a single base away; this may be a read error. The chain joins TRBV29-1 to TRBJ1-1; D is ambiguous. Per germline, CDR1 SQVTM and CDR2 ANQGSEA. The CDR3 runs 13 residues. CDR3 protein: CSAAHVSNTEALF. The CDR3 region has the DNA TGCAGCGCCGCGCATGTCTCGAACACTGAAGCTCTCTTT.

This clonotype came up many times. This chain connects TRBV28 to TRBJ1-5; maybe TRBD1 (6 bases). V dropped 7 bases and J dropped 6 bases, with 16 bases sitting between them. CDR3 length: 14 residues. CDR1 is MDHEN and CDR2 is SYDVKM in the germline V gene. The CDR3: CASKRTADSQPQHF. In nucleotides, the CDR3 is TGTGCCAGCAAACGGACAGCGGATAGTCAGCCCCAGCATTTT.

This clonotype was observed many times. This chain connects TRBV6-5 to TRBJ2-7, with 11 bases matching TRBD2. Germline-derived CDR1 and CDR2 are MNHEY and SVGAGI. CDR3 length equals 14 residues. V lost 4 bases, J lost 6 bases, and 5 bases stayed unmatched. CDR3 nucleotides: TGTGCCAGCAGTTCGACTAGCGGGATCTCCGAGCAGTACTTC. The encoded protein is CASSSTSGISEQYF.

Ten or more counts support this clonotype. The chain uses TRBV27 and TRBJ1-1, with unresolved D. The CDR3 length is 14 residues. V was pared by 2 bases and J by 1 base, with 8 bases between. Germline CDR1 reads MNHEY; CDR2 reads SMNVEV (reference sequence). The CDR3 loop reads CASSLGVPNTEAFF. CDR3 nucleotides: TGTGCCAGCAGTTTAGGCGTACCGAACACTGAAGCTTTCTTT.

This clonotype was picked up many times. This chain connects TRBV4-1 to TRBJ2-7; D call uncertain. Trimming cost V 0 bases and J 2 bases, with 8 bases left between them. This CDR3 contains 14 residues. Germline CDR1 reads MGHRA; CDR2 reads YSYEKL. CDR3 sequence reads: CASSQEPETYEQYF. As DNA, the CDR3 is TGCGCCAGCAGCCAAGAGCCAGAAACCTACGAGCAGTACTTC.

Concerning this clonotype itself: Sequence at one end of the junction differs from germline and may be a read error. The chain has TRBV7-2 and TRBJ2-7, with 8 bases lining up with TRBD2. Germline V CDR1 and CDR2: SGHTA, FQGNSA. This CDR3 has 16 residues. CDR3 residues: CAISLVRGDGTYEQYF. In nucleotides, the CDR3 is TGTGCCATCAGCTTAGTGCGGGGGGATGGAACCTACGAGCAGTACTTC.

This clonotype showed up many times. The rearrangement joins TRBV24-1 to TRBJ2-5; D unresolved. CDR1 KGHDR and CDR2 SFDVKD come from the germline V gene. Trimming pared 6 bases from V and 1 base from J, leaving 8 bases between. CDR3 length: 13 amino acids. The CDR3 protein is CATSLAAQETQYF. CDR3 sequence (DNA): TGTGCCACCAGTTTGGCAGCCCAAGAGACCCAGTACTTC.

This clonotype was observed at least ten times. The genes are TRBV6-5 and TRBJ1-2; D not certain. The CDR3 length is 13 residues. Germline V gene lookup returns CDR1 MNHEY and CDR2 SVGAGI. The V gene lost 4 bases and the J gene lost 8 bases, with 14 bases spanning the gap. CDR3 residues: CASSSHEGSGYTF. CDR3 coding DNA: TGTGCCAGCAGTTCCCACGAAGGGAGCGGCTACACCTTC.

In its sample, this clonotype was seen many times. The CDR3 DNA is TGTGCCAGCAGCCAAGCAGGGAGGGGCACTGAAGCTTTCTTT. Translated: CASSQAGRGTEAFF. The J gene is TRBJ1-1, the V gene TRBV3-1; D might be TRBD1 (5 bases). The V and J ends lost 1 base and 4 bases respectively, with 10 bases between them. The length of the CDR3 is 14 residues. The germline CDR1 and CDR2 sequences are LGHDT and YNNKEL (reference sequence).

The V and J genes are TRBV12-3 or TRBV12-4 and TRBJ2-5; 7 positions agree with TRBD2. V lost 3 bases to trimming and J lost 5 bases; unmatched junction nucleotides: 6. The CDR3 extends over 14 amino acids. The CDR3, as DNA: TGTGCCAGCAGTTTCCTTTTAGCGGGCGAGACCCAGTACTTC. This translates into CASSFLLAGETQYF.

This chain joins TRBV6-1 and TRBJ1-2, with D perhaps TRBD1 (6 bases). Deletions cut 6 bases from V and 8 bases from J, with 16 bases between. The germline V gene encodes CDR1 MNHNS and CDR2 SASEGT. The CDR3 contains 13 residues. The CDR3 coding sequence is TGTGCCAGCAGATTGGGGGGCGCCAAGGGCTACACCTTC. This translates into CASRLGGAKGYTF.

There are many counts of this clonotype. This chain links TRBV10-3 with TRBJ1-1; D might be TRBD1 (5 bases). With 10 bases removed from V and 3 bases from J, the gap between germline ends came to 18 bases. From germline, CDR1 is ENHRY and CDR2 SYGVKD. The CDR3 length is 14 residues. In nucleotides, the CDR3 is TGTGCCAGCGTAGCCGGGACGGTGGACACTGAAGCTTTCTTT. This codes for CASVAGTVDTEAFF.

This clonotype has more than one count but fewer than ten. A much larger clone is a single base away; this may be a read error. The V call is TRBV5-1, the J call TRBJ2-2; 7 bases line up with TRBD2. The CDR3 totals 13 residues. Germline lookup yields CDR1 SGHRS and CDR2 YFSETQ. V gave up 5 bases and J gave up 5 bases; unmatched junction bases: 3. In nucleotides, the CDR3 is TGCGCCAGCAGACTAGCGCAGACCGGGGAGCTGTTTTTT. It specifies CASRLAQTGELFF.

This clonotype has ten or more counts. The V and J genes are TRBV6-5 and TRBJ2-7; perhaps TRBD2 as D (6 bases). CDR1 and CDR2 from the germline V gene are MNHEY and SVGAGI. This CDR3 contains 13 residues. V lost 0 bases and J lost 3, with 6 bases in between. This CDR3 reads CASSYSGLYEQYF. The CDR3 coding sequence is TGTGCCAGCAGTTACTCGGGACTCTACGAGCAGTACTTC.

In this sample, this clonotype turned up many times. The genes are TRBV12-3 or TRBV12-4 and TRBJ2-7, with D maybe TRBD1 (6 bases). The CDR3 has 14 amino acids. V was pared by 3 bases and J by 1 base, with 10 bases between. The CDR3 loop reads CASSFLQGSYEQYF. CDR3 nucleotides: TGTGCCAGCAGTTTCTTACAGGGATCCTACGAGCAGTACTTC.

For the CDR3, the DNA is TGCGCCAGCAGCAATCCTCAAGTAGGGGCCTTAGCCAAAAACATTCAGTACTTC. Translating gives CASSNPQVGALAKNIQYF. J is TRBJ2-4 and V is TRBV5-1, with D perhaps matching TRBD1 (5 bases). The length of the CDR3 is 18 residues. Trimming removed 4 bases at V and 0 bases at J, with 20 bases between. Germline CDR1 SGHRS, CDR2 YFSETQ.

In this sample, this clonotype turned up many times. The CDR3 region is CSALAGGDTGELFF. The CDR3 region has the DNA TGCAGTGCTCTAGCGGGAGGAGATACCGGGGAGCTGTTTTTT. The rearrangement links TRBV20-1 to TRBJ2-2, with 11 bases matching TRBD2. V gave up 5 bases and J gave up 5 bases; unmatched junction bases: 4. The germline gives CDR1 DFQATT, CDR2 SNEGSKA (reference sequence). CDR3 length: 14 amino acids.

This clonotype was counted many times. V and J are TRBV12-3 or TRBV12-4 and TRBJ2-5; D not certain. The CDR3 totals 11 residues. Trimming left V 6 bases short and J 4 bases short, with 6 bases between. The CDR3 loop reads CASRLRETQYF. The CDR3, as DNA: TGTGCCAGCAGGTTACGAGAGACCCAGTACTTC.

This clonotype was found many times. This chain links TRBV19 with TRBJ2-7; 7 bases are a match to TRBD2. The V gene end was trimmed by 5 bases and the J gene end by 6 bases; junction bases not matched to a gene: 7. Germline V gene data show CDR1 as LNHDA and CDR2 as SQIVND (reference sequence). The CDR3 is 13 amino acids. The chain's CDR3 is CASSGRLAGEQYF. CDR3 nucleotides: TGTGCCAGTAGTGGGCGACTAGCCGGCGAGCAGTACTTC. Variable domain in full (rest from reference TRBV19 and TRBJ2-7): DGGITQSPKYLFRKEGQNVTLSCEQNLNHDAMYWYRQDPGQGLRLIYYSQIVNDFQKGDIAEGYSVSREKKESFPLTVTSAQKNPTAFYLCASSGRLAGEQYFGPGTRLTVT.